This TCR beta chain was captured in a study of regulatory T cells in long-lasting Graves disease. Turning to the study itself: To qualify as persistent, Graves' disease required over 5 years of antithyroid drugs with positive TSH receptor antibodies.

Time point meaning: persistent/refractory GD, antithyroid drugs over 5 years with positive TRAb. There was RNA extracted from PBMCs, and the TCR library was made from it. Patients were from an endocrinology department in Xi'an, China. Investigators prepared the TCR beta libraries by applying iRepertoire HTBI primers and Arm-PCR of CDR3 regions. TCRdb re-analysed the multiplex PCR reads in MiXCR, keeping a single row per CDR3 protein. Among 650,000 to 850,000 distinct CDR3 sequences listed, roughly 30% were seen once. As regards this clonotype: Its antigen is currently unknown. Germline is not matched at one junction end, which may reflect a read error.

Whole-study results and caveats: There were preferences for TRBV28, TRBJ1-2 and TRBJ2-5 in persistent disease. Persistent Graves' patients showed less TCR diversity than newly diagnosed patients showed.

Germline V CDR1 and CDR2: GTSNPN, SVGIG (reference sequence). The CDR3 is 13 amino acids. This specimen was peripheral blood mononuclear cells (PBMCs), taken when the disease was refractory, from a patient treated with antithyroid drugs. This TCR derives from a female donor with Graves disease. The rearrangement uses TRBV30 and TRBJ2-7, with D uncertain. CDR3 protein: CAWSPYLSNEQYF. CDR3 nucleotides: TGTGCCTGGAGCCCGTACCTCTCCAACGAGCAGTACTTC. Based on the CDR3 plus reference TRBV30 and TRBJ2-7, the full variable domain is SQTIHQWPATLVQPVGSPLSLECTVEGTSNPNLYWYRQAAGRGLQLLFYSVGIGQISSEVPQNLSASRPQDRQFILSSKKLLLSDSGFYLCAWSPYLSNEQYFGPGTRLTVT.